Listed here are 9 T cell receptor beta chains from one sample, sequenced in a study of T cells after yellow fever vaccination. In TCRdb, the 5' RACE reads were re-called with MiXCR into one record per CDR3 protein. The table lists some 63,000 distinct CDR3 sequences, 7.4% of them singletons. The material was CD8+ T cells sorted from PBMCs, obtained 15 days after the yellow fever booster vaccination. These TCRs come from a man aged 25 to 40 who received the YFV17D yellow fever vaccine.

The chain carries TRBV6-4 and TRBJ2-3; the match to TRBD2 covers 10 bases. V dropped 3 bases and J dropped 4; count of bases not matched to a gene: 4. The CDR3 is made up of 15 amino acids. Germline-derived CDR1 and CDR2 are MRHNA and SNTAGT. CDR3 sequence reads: CASSESLAGADTQYF. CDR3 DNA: TGTGCCAGCAGTGAATCCCTAGCGGGGGCAGATACGCAGTATTTT.

CDR3 nucleotide sequence: TGCAGTGCTCCTGCCTCTATCCAGACTAGCATCCATGAGCAGTTCTTC. It translates to CSAPASIQTSIHEQFF. This chain joins TRBV20-1 and TRBJ2-1, with TRBD2 identical over 7 bases. This CDR3 is built from 16 residues. Germline trimming cut 5 bases from V and 8 bases from J; bases unmatched to any gene: 18. Germline assignment: CDR1 DFQATT and CDR2 SNEGSKA (reference sequence).

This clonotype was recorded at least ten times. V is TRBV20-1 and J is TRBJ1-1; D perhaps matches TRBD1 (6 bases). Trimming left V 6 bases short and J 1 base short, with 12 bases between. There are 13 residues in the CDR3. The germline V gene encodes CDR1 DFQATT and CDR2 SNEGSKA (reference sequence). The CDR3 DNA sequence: TGCAGTGCCACCAAGGGGGAGAACACTGAAGCTTTCTTT. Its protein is CSATKGENTEAFF.

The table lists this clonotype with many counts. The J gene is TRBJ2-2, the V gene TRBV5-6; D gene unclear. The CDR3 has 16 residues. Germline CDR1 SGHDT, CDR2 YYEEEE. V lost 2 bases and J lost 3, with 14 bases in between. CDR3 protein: CASSFLSIGDTGELFF. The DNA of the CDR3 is TGTGCCAGCAGCTTCTTGAGCATCGGCGACACCGGGGAGCTGTTTTTT.

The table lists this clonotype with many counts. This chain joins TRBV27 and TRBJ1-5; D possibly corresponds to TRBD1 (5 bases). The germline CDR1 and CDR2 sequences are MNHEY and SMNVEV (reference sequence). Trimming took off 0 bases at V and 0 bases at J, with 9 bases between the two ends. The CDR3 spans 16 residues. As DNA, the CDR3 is TGTGCCAGCAGTTTATCAGGGGTGACTAGCAATCAGCCCCAGCATTTT. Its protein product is CASSLSGVTSNQPQHF.

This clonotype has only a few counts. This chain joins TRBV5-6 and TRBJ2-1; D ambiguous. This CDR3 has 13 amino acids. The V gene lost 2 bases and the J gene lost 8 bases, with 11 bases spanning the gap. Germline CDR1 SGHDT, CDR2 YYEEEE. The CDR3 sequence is CASSLGSSDEQFF. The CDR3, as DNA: TGTGCCAGCAGCTTAGGAAGTTCTGATGAGCAGTTCTTC.

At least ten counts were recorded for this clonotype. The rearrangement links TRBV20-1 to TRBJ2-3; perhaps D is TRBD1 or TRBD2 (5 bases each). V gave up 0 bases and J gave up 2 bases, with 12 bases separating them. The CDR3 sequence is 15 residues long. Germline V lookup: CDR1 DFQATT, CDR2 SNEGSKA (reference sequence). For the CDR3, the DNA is TGCAGTGCTAGAGACCCTCGGGGCTACACAGATACGCAGTATTTT. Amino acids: CSARDPRGYTDTQYF.

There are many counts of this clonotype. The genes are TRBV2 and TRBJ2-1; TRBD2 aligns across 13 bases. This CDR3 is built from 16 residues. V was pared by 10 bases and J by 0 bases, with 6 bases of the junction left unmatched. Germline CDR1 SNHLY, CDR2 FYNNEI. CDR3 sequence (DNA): TGTGCCACCGGGGGACTAGCGGGGAGCTCCTACAATGAGCAGTTCTTC. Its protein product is CATGGLAGSSYNEQFF.

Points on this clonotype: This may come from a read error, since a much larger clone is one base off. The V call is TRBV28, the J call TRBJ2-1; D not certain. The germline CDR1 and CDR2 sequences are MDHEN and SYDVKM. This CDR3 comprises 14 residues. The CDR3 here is CGSSIEKRYNEQFF. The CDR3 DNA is TGTGGCAGCAGTATCGAAAAACGATACAATGAGCAGTTCTTC. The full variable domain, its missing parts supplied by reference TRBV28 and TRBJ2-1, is DVKVTQSSRYLVKRTGEKVFLECVQDMDHENMFWYRQDPGLGLRLIYFSYDVKMKEKGDIPEGYSVSREKKERFSLILESASTNQTSMYLCGSSIEKRYNEQFFGPGTRLTVL.